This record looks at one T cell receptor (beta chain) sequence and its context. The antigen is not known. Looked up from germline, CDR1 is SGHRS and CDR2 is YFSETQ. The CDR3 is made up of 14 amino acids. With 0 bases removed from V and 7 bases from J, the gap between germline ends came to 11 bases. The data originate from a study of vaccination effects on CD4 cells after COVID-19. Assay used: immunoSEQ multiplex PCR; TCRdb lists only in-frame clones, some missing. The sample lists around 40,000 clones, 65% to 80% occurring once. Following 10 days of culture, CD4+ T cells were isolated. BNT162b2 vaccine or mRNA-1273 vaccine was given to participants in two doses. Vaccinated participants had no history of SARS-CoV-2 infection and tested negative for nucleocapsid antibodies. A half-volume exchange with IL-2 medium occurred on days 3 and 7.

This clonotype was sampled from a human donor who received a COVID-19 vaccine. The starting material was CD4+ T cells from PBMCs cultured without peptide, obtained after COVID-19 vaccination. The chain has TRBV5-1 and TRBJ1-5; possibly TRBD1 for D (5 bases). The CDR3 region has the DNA TGCGCCAGCAGCTTGGAAGCAGGGCTACAGCCCCAGCATTTT. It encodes CASSLEAGLQPQHF.